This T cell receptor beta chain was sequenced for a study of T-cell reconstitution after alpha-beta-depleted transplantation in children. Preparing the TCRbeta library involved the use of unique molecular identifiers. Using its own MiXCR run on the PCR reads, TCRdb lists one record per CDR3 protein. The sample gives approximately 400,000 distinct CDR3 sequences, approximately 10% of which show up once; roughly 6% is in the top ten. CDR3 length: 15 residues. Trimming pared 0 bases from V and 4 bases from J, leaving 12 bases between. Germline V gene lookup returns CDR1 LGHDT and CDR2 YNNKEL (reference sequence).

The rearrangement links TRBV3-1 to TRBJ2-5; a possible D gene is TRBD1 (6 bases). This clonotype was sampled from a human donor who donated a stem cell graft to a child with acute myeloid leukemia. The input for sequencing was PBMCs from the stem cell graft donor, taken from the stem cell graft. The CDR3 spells CASSQDGTPPETQYF. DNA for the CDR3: TGTGCCAGCAGCCAAGATGGGACACCCCCAGAGACCCAGTACTTC.